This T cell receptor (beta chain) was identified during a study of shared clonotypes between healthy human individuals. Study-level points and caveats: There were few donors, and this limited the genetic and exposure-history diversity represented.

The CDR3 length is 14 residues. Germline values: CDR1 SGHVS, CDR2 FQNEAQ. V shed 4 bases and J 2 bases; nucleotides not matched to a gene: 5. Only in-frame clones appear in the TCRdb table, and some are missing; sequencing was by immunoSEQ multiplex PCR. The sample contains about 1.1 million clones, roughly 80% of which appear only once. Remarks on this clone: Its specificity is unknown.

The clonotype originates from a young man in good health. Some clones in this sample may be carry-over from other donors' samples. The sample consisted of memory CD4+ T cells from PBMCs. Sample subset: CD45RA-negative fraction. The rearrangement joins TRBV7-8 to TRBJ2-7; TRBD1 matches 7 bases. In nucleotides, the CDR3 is TGTGCCAGCAGCTCACGGACAGGCACCTACGAGCAGTACTTC. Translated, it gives CASSSRTGTYEQYF. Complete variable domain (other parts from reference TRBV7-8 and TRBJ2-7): GAGVSQSPRYKVAKRGQDVALRCDPISGHVSLFWYQQALGQGPEFLTYFQNEAQLDKSGLPSDRFFAERPEGSVSTLKIQRTQQEDSAVYLCASSSRTGTYEQYFGPGTRLTVT.